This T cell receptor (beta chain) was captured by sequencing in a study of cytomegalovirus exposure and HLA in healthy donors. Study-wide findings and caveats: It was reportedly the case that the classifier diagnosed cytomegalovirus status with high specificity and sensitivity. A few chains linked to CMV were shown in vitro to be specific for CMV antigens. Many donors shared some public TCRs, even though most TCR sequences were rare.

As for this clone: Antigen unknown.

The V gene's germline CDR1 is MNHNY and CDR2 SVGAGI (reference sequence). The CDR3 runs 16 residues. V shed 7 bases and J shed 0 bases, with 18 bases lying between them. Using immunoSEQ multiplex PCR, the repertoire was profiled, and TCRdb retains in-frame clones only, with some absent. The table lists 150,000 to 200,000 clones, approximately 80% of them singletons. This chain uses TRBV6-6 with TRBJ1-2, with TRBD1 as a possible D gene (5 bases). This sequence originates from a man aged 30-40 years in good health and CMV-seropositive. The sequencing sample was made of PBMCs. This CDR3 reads CASTKTLTAANYGYTF. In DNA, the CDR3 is TGTGCCAGCACTAAGACCCTGACAGCAGCTAACTATGGCTACACCTTC.